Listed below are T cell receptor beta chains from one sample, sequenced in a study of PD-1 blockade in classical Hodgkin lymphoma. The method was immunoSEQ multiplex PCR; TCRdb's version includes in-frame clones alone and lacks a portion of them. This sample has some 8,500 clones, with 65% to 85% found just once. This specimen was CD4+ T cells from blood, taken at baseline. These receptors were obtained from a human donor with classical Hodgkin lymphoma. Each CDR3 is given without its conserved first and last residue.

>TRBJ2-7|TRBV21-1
ASSAPNGGGDEQY
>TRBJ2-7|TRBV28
ASSLGGQGYEQY
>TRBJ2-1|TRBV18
ASSLSGDPRNEQF
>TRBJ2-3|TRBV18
ASSQLGDTQY
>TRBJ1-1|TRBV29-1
SVGGTNTEAF
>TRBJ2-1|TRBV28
ASSLIGGVSYNEQF
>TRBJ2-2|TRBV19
ASSPGTGGNTGELF
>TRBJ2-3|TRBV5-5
ASSSGTSGRADTQY
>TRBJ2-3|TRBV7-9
ASSLAGGTDTQY
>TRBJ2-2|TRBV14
ASSHQGQGNTGELF
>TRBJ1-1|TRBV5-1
ASSLGTGTSEAF
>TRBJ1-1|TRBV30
AWSRDSLTEAF
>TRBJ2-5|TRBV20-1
SSDWRETQY
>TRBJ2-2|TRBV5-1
ASAPATSSGELF
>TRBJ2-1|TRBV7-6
ASSLAVTGVQF
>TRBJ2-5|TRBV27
ASSSARFDGFQETQY
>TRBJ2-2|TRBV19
ASSPGRGTGELF
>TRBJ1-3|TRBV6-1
ASSPDWGSGNTIY
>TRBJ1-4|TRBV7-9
ASSLSGGQLGEKLF
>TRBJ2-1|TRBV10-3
AIRGGGTYNEQF
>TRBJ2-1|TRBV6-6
ASSPSDYNEQF
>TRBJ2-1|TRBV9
ASSYGLALNEQF
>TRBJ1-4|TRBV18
ASSRRGGRNEKLF
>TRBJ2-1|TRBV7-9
ASSLSGEQF
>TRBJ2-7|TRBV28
ASSRMSGIPYEQY
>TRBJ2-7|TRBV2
ASSEPFNYEQY
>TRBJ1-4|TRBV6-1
ASSEVTGGGEKLF
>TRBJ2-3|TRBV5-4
ASSSTAGSDTQY
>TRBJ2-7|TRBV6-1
ASTGAYEQY